These 27 T cell receptor beta chains were sequenced from one sample in a study of cytomegalovirus exposure and HLA in healthy donors. With 60 Vbeta and 13 Jbeta primers, the PCR was carried out. Here immunoSEQ multiplex PCR was the method, and the copy in TCRdb shows in-frame clones only, minus some. The sample contains about 190,000 clones, almost 75% of which appear only once. The sample consisted of PBMCs. The receptors derive from a woman aged 30 to 39 in good health and CMV-seropositive.

This chain links TRBV28 with TRBJ2-1; TRBD2 matches at 7 bases. The CDR3 has 13 residues. V trimming: 6 bases; J trimming: 6 bases; junction bases outside the gene matches: 5. Germline V gives CDR1 MDHEN, CDR2 SYDVKM. The CDR3 DNA follows: TGTGCCAGCAGGCGATCGGGGGGCAATGAGCAGTTCTTC. The encoded protein is CASRRSGGNEQFF.

The rearrangement links TRBV25-1 to TRBJ1-1; D might be TRBD1 (6 bases). The CDR3 has 16 amino acids. V was pared by 5 bases and J by 3 bases, with 19 bases between. The germline V gene encodes CDR1 MGHDK and CDR2 SYGVNS. The CDR3: CASSSMTGPGDTEAFF. CDR3 coding DNA: TGTGCCAGCAGTTCAATGACAGGTCCCGGGGACACTGAAGCTTTCTTT.

The rearrangement uses TRBV27 and TRBJ2-3; weak D call: TRBD2 (6 bases). The germline CDR1 and CDR2 sequences are MNHEY and SMNVEV (reference sequence). Trimming shortened V by 5 bases and J by 4 bases, and 16 bases separated the two germline ends. CDR3 length equals 15 residues. In DNA form, the CDR3 reads TGTGCCAGCAGTCCCCTTGGAGGGGTCGCAGATACGCAGTATTTT. This translates into CASSPLGGVADTQYF.

The table lists this clone with a count of one. The rearrangement joins TRBV27 to TRBJ1-6; perhaps TRBD1 as D (6 bases). CDR1 is MNHEY, CDR2 SMNVEV, per germline (reference sequence). Trimming cost V 6 bases and J 0 bases, with 12 bases left between them. This CDR3 is built from 16 residues. This chain's CDR3 is CASRLQGSSYNSPLHF. For the CDR3, the DNA is TGTGCCAGCAGGCTCCAGGGGAGCTCCTATAATTCACCCCTCCACTTT.

The chain has TRBV14 and TRBJ2-3, with 10 bases aligning to TRBD2. V lost 5 bases and J lost 1; bases outside the gene matches: 3. This CDR3 region has 15 residues. The germline V gene has CDR1 SGHDN and CDR2 FVKESK. The CDR3 is CASSELAGGTDTQYF. DNA of the CDR3: TGTGCCAGCAGCGAGCTAGCGGGAGGCACAGATACGCAGTATTTT.

The gene calls are TRBV28 and TRBJ2-1; tentative D call: TRBD2 (5 bases). The CDR3 is made up of 14 amino acids. The germline V gene has CDR1 MDHEN and CDR2 SYDVKM. V was trimmed by 5 bases and J by 5 bases, leaving 13 bases between them. The CDR3 sequence: CASSPLHGDNEQFF. CDR3 DNA sequence: TGTGCCAGCAGTCCCCTCCACGGGGACAATGAGCAGTTCTTC.

The table lists this clone with a few counts. V and J are TRBV19 and TRBJ1-5; no clear D. CDR3 size: 18 residues. Trimming shortened V by 0 bases and J by 1 base, and 16 bases separated the two germline ends. The germline V gene encodes CDR1 LNHDA and CDR2 SQIVND (reference sequence). In nucleotides, the CDR3 is TGTGCCAGTAGTATAGATCCTGAGATTGAACTAAGCAATCAGCCCCAGCATTTT. As protein: CASSIDPEIELSNQPQHF.

The chain uses TRBV19 and TRBJ1-1; 8 nucleotides line up with TRBD1. The CDR3 runs to 14 residues. The germline V gene has CDR1 LNHDA and CDR2 SQIVND (reference sequence). The ends lost 4 bases at V and 1 base at J; junction bases unmatched: 2. The CDR3 DNA reads as TGTGCCAGTAGTACCGGGACAGGGAACACTGAAGCTTTCTTT. Residues: CASSTGTGNTEAFF.

The gene calls are TRBV7-9 and TRBJ2-1, with 12 bases aligning to TRBD2. The germline CDR1 and CDR2 sequences are SEHNR and FQNEAQ (reference sequence). V dropped 5 bases and J dropped 10; count of bases not matched to a gene: 12. The CDR3 is made up of 16 amino acids. The CDR3 bases are TGTGCCAGCAGCCCCCGGACTAGCGGGATCCCCCCCGAGCAGTTCTTC. Translating it yields CASSPRTSGIPPEQFF. The full variable domain, rest sourced from reference TRBV7-9 and TRBJ2-1, is DTGVSQNPRHKITKRGQNVTFRCDPISEHNRLYWYRQTLGQGPEFLTYFQNEAQLEKSRLLSDRFSAERPKGSFSTLEIQRTEQGDSAMYLCASSPRTSGIPPEQFFGPGTRLTVL.

This clone has a handful of counts. The rearrangement joins TRBV6-1 to TRBJ1-5; the D is unclear. The CDR3 totals 13 residues. The ends were cut back, 8 bases at V and 6 bases at J, with 14 bases in the middle. Germline values: CDR1 MNHNS, CDR2 SASEGT. The CDR3 protein is CASQLRAGQPQHF. In DNA, the CDR3 is TGTGCCAGCCAACTTAGAGCAGGTCAGCCCCAGCATTTT.

This chain uses TRBV28 with TRBJ2-7, with a possible D match to TRBD2 (6 bases). V dropped 3 bases and J dropped 3 bases, with 12 bases sitting between them. This CDR3 is 14 amino acids long. Germline loops: CDR1 MDHEN, CDR2 SYDVKM. The CDR3 sequence: CASSFGSKGYEQYF. The DNA of the CDR3 is TGTGCCAGCAGTTTCGGGAGTAAGGGCTACGAGCAGTACTTC.

The chain carries TRBV19 and TRBJ2-1; TRBD2 might be the D (5 bases). The germline V gene encodes CDR1 LNHDA and CDR2 SQIVND (reference sequence). The CDR3 is 14 amino acids. Deletions cut 7 bases from V and 7 bases from J, with 17 bases between. CDR3 DNA sequence: TGTGCCAGTACCCCGTGGGCGCGGGTGAATGAGCAGTTCTTC. This encodes CASTPWARVNEQFF. Based on the CDR3 plus reference TRBV19 and TRBJ2-1, the full variable domain is DGGITQSPKYLFRKEGQNVTLSCEQNLNHDAMYWYRQDPGQGLRLIYYSQIVNDFQKGDIAEGYSVSREKKESFPLTVTSAQKNPTAFYLCASTPWARVNEQFFGPGTRLTVL.

The chain couples TRBV7-2 to TRBJ1-1; D call uncertain. V was trimmed by 3 bases and J by 10 bases, leaving 18 bases between them. The CDR3 covers 14 residues. Germline V gene sequence: CDR1 SGHTA, CDR2 FQGNSA. The CDR3 DNA reads TGTGCCAGCAGCTTTTTCACCTCCGGGAACGGAGCTTTCTTT. Translation: CASSFFTSGNGAFF.

V and J are TRBV7-9 and TRBJ1-4; maybe TRBD1 (5 bases). CDR1 and CDR2 (germline): SEHNR, FQNEAQ (reference sequence). Trimming left V 7 bases short and J 5 bases short, with 17 bases between. The CDR3 runs to 15 residues. The CDR3 DNA reads as TGTGCCAGCATCGGGGCAGGGACTGTCAATGAAAAACTGTTTTTT. As protein: CASIGAGTVNEKLFF.

V is TRBV4-1 and J is TRBJ2-1; D is unresolved. V shed 4 bases and J shed 0 bases, with 25 bases lying between them. Germline CDR1 MGHRA, CDR2 YSYEKL. The CDR3 is made up of 20 amino acids. The CDR3 DNA follows: TGCGCCAGCAGCCCCCCTCTGACCGAGACTCTCCATGGCTCCTACAATGAGCAGTTCTTC. As protein: CASSPPLTETLHGSYNEQFF.

This chain joins TRBV6-5 and TRBJ2-2; maybe TRBD1 (5 bases). Germline V gives CDR1 MNHEY, CDR2 SVGAGI. This CDR3 comprises 14 residues. With 2 bases removed from V and 7 bases from J, the gap between germline ends came to 11 bases. CDR3: CASSYRVGDGELFF. The CDR3 region has the DNA TGTGCCAGCAGTTACCGGGTAGGGGACGGGGAGCTGTTTTTT.

This clone was detected once. The V call is TRBV5-1, the J call TRBJ1-2; TRBD1 agrees at 10 bases. The CDR3 length is 13 residues. CDR1 and CDR2 (germline): SGHRS, YFSETQ. V dropped 5 bases and J dropped 6; count of bases not matched to a gene: 4. For the CDR3, the DNA is TGCGCCAGCAGTTCGGGACAGGGGAATGGCTACACCTTC. Translation: CASSSGQGNGYTF.

V and J are TRBV19 and TRBJ2-1, with a weak D call TRBD1 (6 bases). In germline, CDR1 is LNHDA, CDR2 SQIVND (reference sequence). CDR3 length: 17 amino acids. V was shortened by 5 bases and J by 9 bases, with 26 bases between the two germline ends. In DNA form, the CDR3 reads TGTGCCAGTAGTCACTTAGGGACATCTAGGGAGAAGGGTGAGCAGTTCTTC. Translated, it gives CASSHLGTSREKGEQFF.

The genes are TRBV9 and TRBJ2-7; TRBD2 matches 7 bases. Germline CDR1 reads SGDLS; CDR2 reads YYNGEE. This CDR3 is built from 14 residues. V trimming: 0 bases; J trimming: 2 bases; junction bases outside the gene matches: 2. CDR3 amino acids: CASSVAGGTYEQYF. The CDR3 nucleotides are TGTGCCAGCAGCGTAGCGGGGGGTACCTACGAGCAGTACTTC.

V is TRBV9 and J is TRBJ1-1; D unclear. This CDR3 has 14 residues. The ends were cut back, 5 bases at V and 4 bases at J, with 15 bases in the middle. Germline CDR1 SGDLS, CDR2 YYNGEE. The CDR3 bases are TGTGCCAGCAGGTCACTCACACGGGGCACTGAAGCTTTCTTT. It encodes CASRSLTRGTEAFF. Full variable domain (rest looked up from reference TRBV9 and TRBJ1-1): DSGVTQTPKHLITATGQRVTLRCSPRSGDLSVYWYQQSLDQGLQFLIQYYNGEERAKGNILERFSAQQFPDLHSELNLSSLELGDSALYFCASRSLTRGTEAFFGQGTRLTVV.

The rearrangement uses TRBV27 and TRBJ2-1, with 9 bases identical to TRBD2. The CDR3 is 16 amino acids. The V segment lost 5 bases and the J segment 7 bases; nucleotides outside the gene matches: 12. Germline V CDR1 and CDR2: MNHEY, SMNVEV (reference sequence). In nucleotides, the CDR3 is TGTGCCAGCAGTCCCCCCGGCGGGAGGGCGGGTAATGAGCAGTTCTTC. Amino acid sequence: CASSPPGGRAGNEQFF.

The chain recombines TRBV19 with TRBJ2-3; D gene uncertain. CDR3 length: 12 amino acids. Germline CDR1 reads LNHDA; CDR2 reads SQIVND (reference sequence). V was cut by 3 bases and J by 6 bases, with 7 bases left in between. As DNA, the CDR3 is TGTGCCAGTAGTATGCTGGCCGATACGCAGTATTTT. It specifies CASSMLADTQYF.

The V and J genes are TRBV7-6 and TRBJ2-1; 12 bases map to TRBD2. The V segment lost 0 bases and the J segment 7 bases; nucleotides outside the gene matches: 13. Per germline, CDR1 SGHVS and CDR2 FNYEAQ. This CDR3 is 19 amino acids long. DNA for the CDR3: TGTGCCAGCAGCTTAGCAGCAAGAGGTCTAGCGGGAGGGGAAAATGAGCAGTTCTTC. This translates into CASSLAARGLAGGENEQFF.

The V and J genes are TRBV7-8 and TRBJ2-3, with D tentatively TRBD2 (6 bases). V was trimmed by 5 bases and J by 3 bases, leaving 12 bases between them. CDR1 and CDR2 (germline): SGHVS, FQNEAQ. CDR3 size: 14 residues. The CDR3 coding sequence is TGTGCCAGCAGCCTAGGGCGGGGTACAGATACGCAGTATTTT. Residues: CASSLGRGTDTQYF.

The genes are TRBV6-1 and TRBJ2-5; TRBD2 matches 7 bases. The V gene's germline CDR1 is MNHNS and CDR2 SASEGT. With V trimmed by 6 bases and J by 5 bases, 9 bases remained unmatched. The CDR3 runs 14 residues. The CDR3 spells CASSPGPGRETQYF. CDR3 DNA sequence: TGTGCCAGCAGCCCGGGCCCCGGGAGGGAGACCCAGTACTTC.

The chain combines TRBV5-4 with TRBJ2-2; 11 bases are a match to TRBD1. V was clipped by 0 bases and J by 7 bases; unmatched bases: 11. The CDR3 consists of 18 residues. Germline CDR1 SGHNT, CDR2 YYREEE (reference sequence). CDR3: CASSLGPVGQGADGELFF. CDR3 bases: TGTGCCAGCAGCTTGGGGCCTGTAGGACAGGGGGCAGACGGGGAGCTGTTTTTT.

V gene TRBV19 combines with J gene TRBJ2-7; 11 bases line up with TRBD2. CDR1 and CDR2 from the germline V gene are LNHDA and SQIVND (reference sequence). CDR3 length equals 14 residues. After removal of 6 bases from V and 2 bases from J, the junction contained 3 bases not matched to a gene. The CDR3 nucleotides read TGTGCCAGTAGGCCGACTAGCGGGGCCTACGAGCAGTACTTC. This codes for CASRPTSGAYEQYF.